This T cell receptor beta chain was captured by sequencing in a study of blood T cell repertoires in COVID-19. The germline V gene encodes CDR1 SGDLS and CDR2 YYNGEE. V lost 4 bases to trimming and J lost 7 bases, with 21 bases between them. The CDR3 runs 16 residues. Here immunoSEQ multiplex PCR was the method, and the copy in TCRdb shows in-frame clones only, minus some. The table lists 250,000 to 400,000 clones, more than 75% of them singletons. The cohort comprised adults aged 18 to 89 years residing in about two dozen US areas. Cohorts were determined from participant-reported clinical history. For recovered donors of Cohort 3, there were two negative PCRs, clearance, or symptom resolution.

The clonotype comes from a woman aged 25 to 39 who had recovered from COVID-19. The sequencing input was PBMCs or T cells enriched from blood (not recorded which). V gene TRBV9 combines with J gene TRBJ1-3; possible D gene TRBD1, 6 bases. The CDR3 bases are TGTGCCAGCAGCTGGGCAGGGGAGGGCAGCGGGAACACCATATATTTT. This encodes CASSWAGEGSGNTIYF.